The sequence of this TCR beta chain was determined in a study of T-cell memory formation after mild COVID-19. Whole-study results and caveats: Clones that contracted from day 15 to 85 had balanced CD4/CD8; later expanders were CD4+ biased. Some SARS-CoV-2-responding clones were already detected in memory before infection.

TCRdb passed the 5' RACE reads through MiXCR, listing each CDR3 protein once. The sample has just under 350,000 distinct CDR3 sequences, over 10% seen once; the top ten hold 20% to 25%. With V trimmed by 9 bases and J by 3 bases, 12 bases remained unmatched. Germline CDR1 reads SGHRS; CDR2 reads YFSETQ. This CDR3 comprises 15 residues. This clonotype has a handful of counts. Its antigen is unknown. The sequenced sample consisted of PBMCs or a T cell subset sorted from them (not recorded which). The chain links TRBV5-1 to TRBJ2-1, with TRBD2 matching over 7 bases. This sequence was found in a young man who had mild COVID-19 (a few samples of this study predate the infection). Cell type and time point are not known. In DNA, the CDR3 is TGCGCCACCCAAACAGGCTGGGAGGGCTACAATGAGCAGTTCTTC. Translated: CATQTGWEGYNEQFF.